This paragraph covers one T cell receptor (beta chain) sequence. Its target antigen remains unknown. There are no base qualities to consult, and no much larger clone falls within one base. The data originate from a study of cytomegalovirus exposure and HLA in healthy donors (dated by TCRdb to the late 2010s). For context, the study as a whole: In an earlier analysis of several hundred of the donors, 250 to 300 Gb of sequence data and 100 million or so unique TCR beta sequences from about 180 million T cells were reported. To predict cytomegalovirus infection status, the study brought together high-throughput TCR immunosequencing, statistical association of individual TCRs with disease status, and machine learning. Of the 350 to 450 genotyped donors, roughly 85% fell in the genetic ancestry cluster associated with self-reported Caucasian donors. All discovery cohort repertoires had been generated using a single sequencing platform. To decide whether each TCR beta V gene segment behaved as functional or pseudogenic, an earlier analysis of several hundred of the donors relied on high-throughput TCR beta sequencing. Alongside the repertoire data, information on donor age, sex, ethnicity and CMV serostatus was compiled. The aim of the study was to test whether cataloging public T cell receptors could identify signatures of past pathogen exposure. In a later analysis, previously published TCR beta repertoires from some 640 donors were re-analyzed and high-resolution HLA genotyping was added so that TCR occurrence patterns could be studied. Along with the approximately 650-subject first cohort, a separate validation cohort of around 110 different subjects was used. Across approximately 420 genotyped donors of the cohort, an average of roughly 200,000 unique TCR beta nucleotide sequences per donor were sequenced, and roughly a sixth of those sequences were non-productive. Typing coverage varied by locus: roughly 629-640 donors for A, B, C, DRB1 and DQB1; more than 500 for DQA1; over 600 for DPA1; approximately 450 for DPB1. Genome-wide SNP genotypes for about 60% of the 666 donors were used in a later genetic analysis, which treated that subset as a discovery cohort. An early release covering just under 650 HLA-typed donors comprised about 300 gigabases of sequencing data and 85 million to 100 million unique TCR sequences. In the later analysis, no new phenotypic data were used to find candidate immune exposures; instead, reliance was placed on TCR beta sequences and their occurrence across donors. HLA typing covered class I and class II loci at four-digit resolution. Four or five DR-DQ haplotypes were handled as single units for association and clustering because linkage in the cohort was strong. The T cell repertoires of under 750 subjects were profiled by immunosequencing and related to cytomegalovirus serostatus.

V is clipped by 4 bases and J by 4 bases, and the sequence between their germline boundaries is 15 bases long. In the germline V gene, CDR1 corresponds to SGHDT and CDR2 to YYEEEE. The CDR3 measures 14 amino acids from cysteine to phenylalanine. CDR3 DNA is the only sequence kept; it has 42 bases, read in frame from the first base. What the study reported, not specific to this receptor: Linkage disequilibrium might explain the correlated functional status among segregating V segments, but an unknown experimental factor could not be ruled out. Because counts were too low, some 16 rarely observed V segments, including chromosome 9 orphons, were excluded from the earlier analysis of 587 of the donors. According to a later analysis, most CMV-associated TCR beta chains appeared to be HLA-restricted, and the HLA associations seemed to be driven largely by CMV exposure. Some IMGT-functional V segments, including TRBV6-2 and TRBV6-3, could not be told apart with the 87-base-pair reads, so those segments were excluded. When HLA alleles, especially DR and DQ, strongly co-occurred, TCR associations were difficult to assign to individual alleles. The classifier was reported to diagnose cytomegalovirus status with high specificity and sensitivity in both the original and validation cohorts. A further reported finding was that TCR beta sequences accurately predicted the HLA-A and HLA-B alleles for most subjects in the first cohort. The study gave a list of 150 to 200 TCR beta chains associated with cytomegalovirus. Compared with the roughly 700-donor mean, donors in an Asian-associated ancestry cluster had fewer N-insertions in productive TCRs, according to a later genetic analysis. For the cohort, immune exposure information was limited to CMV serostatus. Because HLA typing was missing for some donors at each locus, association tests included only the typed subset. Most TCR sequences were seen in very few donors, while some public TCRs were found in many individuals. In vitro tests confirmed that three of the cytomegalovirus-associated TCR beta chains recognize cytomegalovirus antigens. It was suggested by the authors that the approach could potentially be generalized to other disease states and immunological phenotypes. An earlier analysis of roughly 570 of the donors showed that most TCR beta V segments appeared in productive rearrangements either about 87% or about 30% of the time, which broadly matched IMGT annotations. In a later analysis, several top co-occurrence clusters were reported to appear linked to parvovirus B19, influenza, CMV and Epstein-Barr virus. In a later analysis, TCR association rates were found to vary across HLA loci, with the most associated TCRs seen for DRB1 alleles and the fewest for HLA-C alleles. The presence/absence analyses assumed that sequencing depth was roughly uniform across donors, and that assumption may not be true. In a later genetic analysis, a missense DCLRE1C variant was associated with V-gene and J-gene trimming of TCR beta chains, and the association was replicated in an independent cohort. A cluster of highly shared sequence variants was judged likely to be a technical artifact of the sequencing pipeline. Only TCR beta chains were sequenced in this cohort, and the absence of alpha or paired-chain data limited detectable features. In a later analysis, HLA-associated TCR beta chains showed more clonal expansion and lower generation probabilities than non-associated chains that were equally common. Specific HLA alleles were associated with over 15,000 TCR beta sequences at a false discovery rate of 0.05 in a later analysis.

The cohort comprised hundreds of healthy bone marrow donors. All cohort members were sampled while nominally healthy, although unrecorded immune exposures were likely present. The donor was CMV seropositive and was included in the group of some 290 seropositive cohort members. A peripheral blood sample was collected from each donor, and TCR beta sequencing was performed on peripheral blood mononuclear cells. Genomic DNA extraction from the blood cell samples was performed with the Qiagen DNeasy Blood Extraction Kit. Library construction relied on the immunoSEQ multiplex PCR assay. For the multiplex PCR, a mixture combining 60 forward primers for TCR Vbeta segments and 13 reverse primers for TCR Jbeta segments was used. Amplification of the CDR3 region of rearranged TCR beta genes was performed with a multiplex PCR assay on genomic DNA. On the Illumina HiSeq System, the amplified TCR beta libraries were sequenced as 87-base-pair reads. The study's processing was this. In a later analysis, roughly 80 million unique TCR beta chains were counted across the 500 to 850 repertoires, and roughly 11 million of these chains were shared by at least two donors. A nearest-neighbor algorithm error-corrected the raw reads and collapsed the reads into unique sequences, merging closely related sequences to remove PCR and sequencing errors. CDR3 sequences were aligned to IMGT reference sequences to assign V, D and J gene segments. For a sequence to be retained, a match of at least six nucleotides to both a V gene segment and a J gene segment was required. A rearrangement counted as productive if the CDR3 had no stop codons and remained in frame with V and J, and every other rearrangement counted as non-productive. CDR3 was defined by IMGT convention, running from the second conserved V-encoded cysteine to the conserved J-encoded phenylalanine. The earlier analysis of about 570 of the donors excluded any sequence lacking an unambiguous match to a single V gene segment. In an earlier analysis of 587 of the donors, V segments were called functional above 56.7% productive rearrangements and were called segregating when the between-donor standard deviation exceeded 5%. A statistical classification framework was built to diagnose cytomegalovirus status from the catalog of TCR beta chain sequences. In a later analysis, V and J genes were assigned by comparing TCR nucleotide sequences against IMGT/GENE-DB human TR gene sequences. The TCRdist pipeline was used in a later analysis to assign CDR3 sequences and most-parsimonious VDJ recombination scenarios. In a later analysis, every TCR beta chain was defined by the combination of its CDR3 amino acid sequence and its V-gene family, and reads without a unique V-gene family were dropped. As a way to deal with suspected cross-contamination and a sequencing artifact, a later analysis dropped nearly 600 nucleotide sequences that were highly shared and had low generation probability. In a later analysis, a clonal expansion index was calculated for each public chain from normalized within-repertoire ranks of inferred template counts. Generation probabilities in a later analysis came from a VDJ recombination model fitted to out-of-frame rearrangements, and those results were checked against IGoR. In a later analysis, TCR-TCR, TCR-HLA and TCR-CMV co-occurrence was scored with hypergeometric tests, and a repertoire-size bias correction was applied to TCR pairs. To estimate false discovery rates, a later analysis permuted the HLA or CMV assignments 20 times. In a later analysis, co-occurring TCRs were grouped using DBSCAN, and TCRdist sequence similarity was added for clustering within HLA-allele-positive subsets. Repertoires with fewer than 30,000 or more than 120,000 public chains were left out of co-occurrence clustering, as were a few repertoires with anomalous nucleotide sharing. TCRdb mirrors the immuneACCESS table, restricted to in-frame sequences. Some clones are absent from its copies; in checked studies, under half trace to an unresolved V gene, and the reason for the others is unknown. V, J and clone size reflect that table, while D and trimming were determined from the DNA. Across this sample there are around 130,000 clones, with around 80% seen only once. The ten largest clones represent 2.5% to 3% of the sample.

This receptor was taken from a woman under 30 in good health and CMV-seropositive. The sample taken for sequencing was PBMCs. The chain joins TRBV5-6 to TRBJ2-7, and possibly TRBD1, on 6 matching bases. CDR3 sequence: CASSGGLPGYEQYF. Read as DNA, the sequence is TGTGCCAGCAGCGGGGGCCTTCCTGGGTACGAGCAGTACTTC.